This TCR beta chain was sequenced during a study of cytomegalovirus exposure and HLA in healthy donors. Study outcomes and limitations: Cytomegalovirus-associated TCR beta chains were listed, numbering 150 to 200.

Clones were sequenced by immunoSEQ multiplex PCR, and TCRdb holds only the in-frame ones, with some missing. The top ten hold about 1.2% of the sample, which has roughly 200,000 clones, roughly 81% seen once. In regard to this clone: Antigen specificity is unknown.

CDR3 length equals 15 residues. Germline CDR1 is SGHRS and CDR2 is YFSETQ. V was trimmed by 0 bases and J by 3 bases, leaving 9 bases between them. This TCR was sampled from a woman younger than 45 in good health and CMV-seronegative. Sequenced sample: PBMCs. The chain recombines TRBV5-1 with TRBJ2-2; D is perhaps TRBD2 (5 bases). The CDR3 nucleotides are TGCGCCAGCAGCTTGGCCGGGATTGACACCGGGGAGCTGTTTTTT. Its translation: CASSLAGIDTGELFF. Variable domain in full (rest from reference TRBV5-1 and TRBJ2-2): KAGVTQTPRYLIKTRGQQVTLSCSPISGHRSVSWYQQTPGQGLQFLFEYFSETQRNKGNFPGRFSGRQFSNSRSEMNVSTLELGDSALYLCASSLAGIDTGELFFGEGSRLTVL.